This TCR beta chain originates from a study of long-term antiretroviral therapy in people with HIV. Overall study: The earliest samples came from an era when ART typically awaited falling CD4 counts.

Among participants with HIV, every one received treatment in the United States. There were roughly 0.95-10 million cryopreserved PBMC in the samples before DNA extraction. V dropped 2 bases and J dropped 4; count of bases not matched to a gene: 1. The CDR3 is made up of 15 amino acids. CDR1 is SGHDN and CDR2 is FVKESK in the germline V gene. This clone has more than one count but fewer than ten. They ran version v3.0 of the immunoSEQ assay at survey level. Data came from immunoSEQ multiplex PCR; TCRdb stores just in-frame clones and leaves some out. The table includes approximately 21,000 clones, roughly 87% detected once.

The sequence derives from a man aged 50-60 years with HIV. The chain combines TRBV14 with TRBJ2-1; TRBD2 matches 11 bases. The material sequenced was unsorted PBMCs, taken 0.3 years after starting antiretroviral therapy. CDR3 DNA sequence: TGTGCCAGCAGCCAAACTAGCGGGGGATACAATGAGCAGTTCTTC. Translated, it gives CASSQTSGGYNEQFF.